This T cell receptor beta chain was profiled in a study of graft-versus-host responses after intestinal transplantation. On the study more broadly: Grafts that recipients had were multivisceral, liver-intestinal, or isolated intestinal transplants.

The assay was immunoSEQ multiplex PCR, and TCRdb's table has in-frame clones only and misses some. The sample shows 25,000 to 35,000 clones, about 90% of them seen only once. Study observations and caveats: GvH clonotypes were identified within recipient marrow, with a subset emerging first in ileum or blood. GvH clone levels peaked in circulation, and this peak was associated with early post-transplant HvG declines.

This clone was recorded only once. Its antigen remains unknown. The CDR3 has 11 amino acids. V lost 8 bases, J lost 6 bases, and 13 bases lay in between. Germline-derived CDR1 and CDR2 are GTSNPN and SVGIG (reference sequence). This receptor was obtained from a human patient who received an intestinal transplant, so some T cells may come from the graft donor. The material was PBMCs, obtained approximately 460 days after intestinal transplantation. V usage is TRBV30 and J usage is TRBJ1-1; tentatively, D is TRBD1 (5 bases). CDR3 amino acids: CAGTSRSEAFF. CDR3 sequence (DNA): TGTGCCGGGACCTCTCGGTCTGAAGCTTTCTTT.